This is a list of T cell receptor beta chains from one sample in a study of monozygotic twins with cystic fibrosis. Some clones are missing from TCRdb's copy, which holds only in-frame ones; the method was immunoSEQ multiplex PCR. The repertoire holds tens of thousands of clones, around 96% seen once, with 0.15% to 0.2% in the top ten. Sequencing used blood. The receptors here all came from a girl aged 2 to 10 with cystic fibrosis. CDR3s include the opening cysteine and the closing phenylalanine or tryptophan. The D gene is left open where the match is weak. Clone sizes are given selectively: once, few, many, or a class where the clone is expanded.

v_call: TRBV4-1; j_call: TRBJ2-7; d_call: -; clone_size: -; cdr3_nt: TGCGCCAGCAGCCAAGATCCGGCGGAGAGCTCCTACGAGCAGTACTTC; cdr3_aa: CASSQDPAESSYEQYF
v_call: TRBV4-1; j_call: TRBJ1-5; d_call: -; clone_size: -; cdr3_nt: TGCGCCAGCAGCCAACCTAGGGAACAGCCCCAGCATTTT; cdr3_aa: CASSQPREQPQHF
v_call: TRBV11-1; j_call: TRBJ1-2; d_call: TRBD1; clone_size: -; cdr3_nt: TGTGCCAGCAGCGCACACGGGACAGGCTATGGCTACACCTTC; cdr3_aa: CASSAHGTGYGYTF
v_call: TRBV28; j_call: TRBJ1-5; d_call: -; clone_size: -; cdr3_nt: TGTGCCACCGACGGGGTGAATTGGGGCAATCAGCCCCAGCATTTT; cdr3_aa: CATDGVNWGNQPQHF
v_call: TRBV19; j_call: TRBJ1-1; d_call: -; clone_size: -; cdr3_nt: TGTGCCAGTAGTATAATGTTTGAGAACACTGAAGCTTTCTTT; cdr3_aa: CASSIMFENTEAFF
v_call: TRBV30; j_call: TRBJ1-6; d_call: -; clone_size: -; cdr3_nt: TGTGCCTGCAGCAAGGTGGTTTCACCCCTCCACTTT; cdr3_aa: CACSKVVSPLHF
v_call: TRBV28; j_call: TRBJ1-3; d_call: -; clone_size: -; cdr3_nt: TGTGCCAGCAGTTTTTGGGGCTCTGGAAACACCATATATTTT; cdr3_aa: CASSFWGSGNTIYF
v_call: TRBV19; j_call: TRBJ1-2; d_call: -; clone_size: -; cdr3_nt: TGTGCCAGTAGTAAAACCGACAACAACTATGGCTACACCTTC; cdr3_aa: CASSKTDNNYGYTF
v_call: TRBV19; j_call: TRBJ2-2; d_call: TRBD1; clone_size: -; cdr3_nt: TGTGCCAGTAGTATAGAATACTGGGGACAGGTCCGGGGGGAGCTGTTTTTT; cdr3_aa: CASSIEYWGQVRGELFF
v_call: TRBV4-2; j_call: TRBJ2-5; d_call: -; clone_size: once; cdr3_nt: TGTGCCAGCAGCCAATACTGGGGAGAAGGGGAGACCCAGTACTTC; cdr3_aa: CASSQYWGEGETQYF
v_call: TRBV2; j_call: TRBJ2-1; d_call: -; clone_size: -; cdr3_nt: TGTGCCAGCAGCCGGAGTCAGATAGGTGAGCAGTTCTTC; cdr3_aa: CASSRSQIGEQFF
v_call: TRBV29-1; j_call: TRBJ1-2; d_call: -; clone_size: -; cdr3_nt: TGCAGCGTTGGTGACACCTTTAACTATGGCTACACCTTC; cdr3_aa: CSVGDTFNYGYTF
v_call: TRBV29-1; j_call: TRBJ2-7; d_call: -; clone_size: -; cdr3_nt: TGCAGCGCCACGGTTACCTACGAGCAGTACTTC; cdr3_aa: CSATVTYEQYF
v_call: TRBV5-6; j_call: TRBJ2-7; d_call: -; clone_size: -; cdr3_nt: TGTGCCAGCAGCTTGGAGGCGGGCCAACTTCCACAGTACTTC; cdr3_aa: CASSLEAGQLPQYF
v_call: TRBV15; j_call: TRBJ2-3; d_call: -; clone_size: -; cdr3_nt: TGTGCCACCAGCAGAGGCGTTTCAGATACGCAGTATTTT; cdr3_aa: CATSRGVSDTQYF
v_call: TRBV30; j_call: TRBJ1-1; d_call: -; clone_size: once; cdr3_nt: TGTGCCTGGAGTGTTGGCCGTAACACTGAAGCTTTCTTT; cdr3_aa: CAWSVGRNTEAFF
v_call: TRBV13; j_call: TRBJ1-6; d_call: -; clone_size: -; cdr3_nt: TGTGCCAGCAGCTTAGGTGGTGCAGGGTCCCGGTCACCCCTCCACTTT; cdr3_aa: CASSLGGAGSRSPLHF
v_call: TRBV5-6; j_call: TRBJ1-2; d_call: -; clone_size: -; cdr3_nt: TGTGCCAGCAGCTTACCTCAGAGCTATGGCTACACCTTC; cdr3_aa: CASSLPQSYGYTF
v_call: TRBV2; j_call: TRBJ1-5; d_call: TRBD1; clone_size: -; cdr3_nt: TGTGCCAGCACCGCGGACAGGGTAATTGGCAATCAGCCCCAGCATTTT; cdr3_aa: CASTADRVIGNQPQHF
v_call: TRBV10-2; j_call: TRBJ2-7; d_call: -; clone_size: -; cdr3_nt: TGCGCCAGCAGGGTTACCTACGAGCAGTACTTC; cdr3_aa: CASRVTYEQYF
v_call: TRBV18; j_call: TRBJ2-3; d_call: -; clone_size: -; cdr3_nt: TGTGCCAGCTCACCCTACAGGGACCAGGGGCAGTATTTT; cdr3_aa: CASSPYRDQGQYF
v_call: TRBV4-1; j_call: TRBJ1-5; d_call: -; clone_size: -; cdr3_nt: TGCGCCAGCAGCCAAGGGCCAGCTGATCAGCCCCAGCATTTT; cdr3_aa: CASSQGPADQPQHF
v_call: TRBV7-9; j_call: TRBJ2-3; d_call: -; clone_size: -; cdr3_nt: TGTGCCAGCAGCTTAGGAGGCCTGGATACGCAGTATTTT; cdr3_aa: CASSLGGLDTQYF
v_call: TRBV6-4; j_call: TRBJ2-2; d_call: TRBD1; clone_size: -; cdr3_nt: TGTGCCAGCAGTGACTCATTGACAGGGGACACCGGGGAGCTGTTTTTT; cdr3_aa: CASSDSLTGDTGELFF
v_call: TRBV27; j_call: TRBJ2-7; d_call: TRBD2; clone_size: -; cdr3_nt: TGTGCCAGCAGCACAAGACTCGGACTAGCGGTATACGAGCAGTACTTC; cdr3_aa: CASSTRLGLAVYEQYF
v_call: TRBV6-5; j_call: TRBJ1-1; d_call: -; clone_size: -; cdr3_nt: TGTGCCAGCAGTTACTCGGGGGGCCCTGAAGCTTTCTTT; cdr3_aa: CASSYSGGPEAFF
v_call: TRBV7-8; j_call: TRBJ1-6; d_call: TRBD1; clone_size: -; cdr3_nt: TGTGCCAGCAGCAAACGGGACAGGGGAAGCAATTCACCCCTCCACTTT; cdr3_aa: CASSKRDRGSNSPLHF
v_call: TRBV11-2; j_call: TRBJ2-1; d_call: -; clone_size: -; cdr3_nt: TGTGCCAGCAGTTATAACAATGAGCAGTTCTTC; cdr3_aa: CASSYNNEQFF
v_call: TRBV4-1; j_call: TRBJ1-4; d_call: -; clone_size: -; cdr3_nt: TGCGCCAGCAGCTTTGGGAGGGTCGCAACTAATGAAAAACTGTTTTTT; cdr3_aa: CASSFGRVATNEKLFF
v_call: TRBV25-1; j_call: TRBJ1-2; d_call: -; clone_size: -; cdr3_nt: TGTGCCAGCAGTGAGTGGCAGGGATACGGCTACACCTTC; cdr3_aa: CASSEWQGYGYTF
v_call: TRBV7-3; j_call: TRBJ1-1; d_call: TRBD1; clone_size: -; cdr3_nt: TGTGCCAGCCAGGGGGGAACGAACACTGAAGCTTTCTTT; cdr3_aa: CASQGGTNTEAFF
v_call: TRBV28; j_call: TRBJ1-1; d_call: -; clone_size: -; cdr3_nt: TGTGCCAGCAGTTTATTAGACAGACAGAACACTGAAGCTTTCTTT; cdr3_aa: CASSLLDRQNTEAFF
v_call: TRBV9; j_call: TRBJ2-1; d_call: -; clone_size: -; cdr3_nt: TGTGCCAGCAGCGTACTAGACGCCTACAATGAGCAGTTCTTC; cdr3_aa: CASSVLDAYNEQFF
v_call: TRBV10-3; j_call: TRBJ1-1; d_call: -; clone_size: -; cdr3_nt: TGTGCCATCAGTGTACAGGAGATGAACACTGAAGCTTTCTTT; cdr3_aa: CAISVQEMNTEAFF
v_call: TRBV5-4; j_call: TRBJ2-1; d_call: -; clone_size: once; cdr3_nt: TGTGCCAGCACCCCCGGGACACAAAACAATGAGCAGTTCTTC; cdr3_aa: CASTPGTQNNEQFF
v_call: TRBV5-1; j_call: TRBJ2-5; d_call: -; clone_size: -; cdr3_nt: TGCGCCAGCAGCTCCCAAGAGACCCAGTACTTC; cdr3_aa: CASSSQETQYF
v_call: TRBV25-1; j_call: TRBJ2-7; d_call: -; clone_size: -; cdr3_nt: TGTGCCAGCAGTGAGGCTGGTTGGGGCCGGCGGATTGTCCACGAGCAGTACTTC; cdr3_aa: CASSEAGWGRRIVHEQYF
v_call: TRBV19; j_call: TRBJ1-2; d_call: -; clone_size: -; cdr3_nt: TGTGCCAGTAAGCAGGGGCGCGACTATGGCTACACCTTC; cdr3_aa: CASKQGRDYGYTF
v_call: TRBV19; j_call: TRBJ2-2; d_call: -; clone_size: -; cdr3_nt: TGTGCCAGTAGTATCCGGGTCGACACCGGGGAGCTGTTTTTT; cdr3_aa: CASSIRVDTGELFF
v_call: TRBV7-9; j_call: TRBJ1-2; d_call: -; clone_size: -; cdr3_nt: TGTGCCAGCAGCTCAGGTCTGGACAGCCTAAACCATGGCTACACCTTC; cdr3_aa: CASSSGLDSLNHGYTF
v_call: TRBV5-1; j_call: TRBJ2-7; d_call: -; clone_size: -; cdr3_nt: TGCGCCAGCAGCTATCAGTCCTACGAGCAGTACTTC; cdr3_aa: CASSYQSYEQYF
v_call: TRBV19; j_call: TRBJ2-1; d_call: TRBD1; clone_size: once; cdr3_nt: TGTGCCAGTATGCCGAGACAGGGTTACAATGAGCAGTTCTTC; cdr3_aa: CASMPRQGYNEQFF
v_call: TRBV6-5; j_call: TRBJ2-2; d_call: -; clone_size: few; cdr3_nt: TGTGCCAGCAGTCACCGGGAGTCCGGGGAGCTGTTTTTT; cdr3_aa: CASSHRESGELFF
v_call: TRBV7-7; j_call: TRBJ2-7; d_call: -; clone_size: -; cdr3_nt: TGTGCTAGCAGCCCCCTTGGACAGCACTACGAGCAGTACTTC; cdr3_aa: CASSPLGQHYEQYF
v_call: TRBV5-5; j_call: TRBJ1-3; d_call: -; clone_size: -; cdr3_nt: TGTGCCAGCAGCGTCGGGACGACTGGAAACACCATATATTTT; cdr3_aa: CASSVGTTGNTIYF
v_call: TRBV11-2; j_call: TRBJ2-7; d_call: -; clone_size: -; cdr3_nt: TGTGCCAGCAGCTTCCCGCCCCGGATCCGCCGGAACGAGCAGTACTTC; cdr3_aa: CASSFPPRIRRNEQYF